There are a few counts of the clone carrying this T cell receptor beta chain. Antigen: not known. This CDR3 contains 15 residues. The germline V gene has CDR1 LGHNA and CDR2 YSLEER. The trim removed 1 base at V and 4 bases at J, leaving 4 bases unmatched. The PCR was carried out with 60 Vbeta primers and 13 Jbeta primers. As originally analysed: In a later analysis, tens of millions of unique TCR beta chains included roughly 11 million shared by two or more donors. The method was immunoSEQ multiplex PCR; TCRdb's version includes in-frame clones alone and lacks a portion of them. From that table come the V and J calls and clone size; the DNA was used to work out D and trimming. The repertoire has about 150,000 clones, around 60% of them found once; the top ten carry roughly 7%. The data were taken from a study of cytomegalovirus exposure and HLA in healthy donors. Findings and limits, study-wide: Sequencing likely generated an artifact that appeared as a cluster of highly shared sequence variants.

This receptor was identified in a woman aged 55-69 years in good health and CMV-seropositive. The sequenced sample was PBMCs. The J gene is TRBJ2-3, the V gene TRBV4-3, with 8 bases aligning to TRBD2. The chain's CDR3 is CASSQAGRVADTQYF. The CDR3 region has the DNA TGCGCCAGCAGCCAAGCCGGGAGGGTAGCAGATACGCAGTATTTT.